This TCR beta chain is drawn from a study of T cells after yellow fever vaccination. From the 5' RACE reads, TCRdb called clonotypes with MiXCR, one entry per CDR3 protein. The table records roughly 320,000 distinct CDR3 sequences, about 10% of them present only once. Broader study findings: Among primary-vaccination clones, most reappeared after the booster, at roughly 96% for CD4 and more than 75% for CD8.

As regards this clonotype: The antigen is undetermined.

Germline V gene sequence: CDR1 SGHVS, CDR2 FQNEAQ. The CDR3 covers 15 residues. V was shortened by 2 bases and J by 6 bases, with 13 bases between the two germline ends. This specimen consisted of CD4+ T cells sorted from PBMCs, obtained 45 days after the yellow fever booster vaccination. This sequence joins TRBV7-8 and TRBJ2-2, with no clear D. This clonotype was sampled from a man younger than 35 who received the YFV17D yellow fever vaccine. The CDR3 loop is CASSLRAAHPGELFF. In DNA, the CDR3 is TGTGCCAGCAGCTTAAGAGCAGCGCACCCCGGGGAGCTGTTTTTT. Filled out from reference TRBV7-8 and TRBJ2-2, the complete variable domain reads GAGVSQSPRYKVAKRGQDVALRCDPISGHVSLFWYQQALGQGPEFLTYFQNEAQLDKSGLPSDRFFAERPEGSVSTLKIQRTQQEDSAVYLCASSLRAAHPGELFFGEGSRLTVL.